This T cell receptor beta chain stems from a study of CD8+CD57+ T cells in acquired aplastic anemia. Per germline, CDR1 MNHNY and CDR2 SVGAGI (reference sequence). The CDR3 runs 13 residues. V lost 0 bases to trimming and J lost 11 bases, with 10 bases between them. Only patients with CD8+CD57+ cell expansion on flow cytometry were chosen for sequencing. The study profiled TCR beta VDJ and CDR3 using genomic DNA as template. MiXCR, applied by TCRdb to the reads, yields one record per CDR3 protein. The table records under 350,000 distinct CDR3 sequences, about three fifths of them present only once. The chain employs TRBV6-6 and TRBJ1-4; weak D call: TRBD1 (6 bases). This receptor was obtained from a human donor with aplastic anemia. What was sequenced was sorted CD4+, CD8+, or CD8+CD57+ T cells (not recorded which) from PBMCs. The CDR3 DNA is TGTGCCAGCAGTTACTCGGCAGGGGACAAACTGTTTTTT. Translating gives CASSYSAGDKLFF.